One sample yielded the 9 T cell receptor beta chains listed below, sequenced in a study of blood T cell repertoires in COVID-19. Here immunoSEQ multiplex PCR was the method, and the copy in TCRdb shows in-frame clones only, minus some. The data hold more than 85,000 clones, with nearly 90% observed a single time. Sequencing was carried out using peripheral blood. The receptors were sampled from a human donor in a cohort sampled during active COVID-19.

The chain has TRBV7-3 and TRBJ2-7; 11 bases are shared with TRBD2. Germline CDR1 is SGHTA and CDR2 is FQGTGA. CDR3 length equals 17 residues. V gave up 5 bases and J gave up 1 base; unmatched junction bases: 10. The CDR3 reads CASSLNPGTSGSYEQYF. Here the CDR3 DNA reads TGTGCCAGCAGCCTAAACCCCGGGACTAGCGGTTCCTACGAGCAGTACTTC.

This clone was seen only a few times. The chain has TRBV5-1 and TRBJ1-2, with TRBD1 identical over 8 bases. The V gene's germline CDR1 is SGHRS and CDR2 YFSETQ. V shed 4 bases and J 4 bases; nucleotides not matched to a gene: 9. The CDR3 has 15 residues. In nucleotides, the CDR3 is TGCGCCAGCAGCCCTGGACAGGGTGGGGTCTATGGCTACACCTTC. It translates to CASSPGQGGVYGYTF. Full variable domain (remainder filled in from reference TRBV5-1 and TRBJ1-2): KAGVTQTPRYLIKTRGQQVTLSCSPISGHRSVSWYQQTPGQGLQFLFEYFSETQRNKGNFPGRFSGRQFSNSRSEMNVSTLELGDSALYLCASSPGQGGVYGYTFGSGTRLTVV.

The chain couples TRBV6-1 to TRBJ1-6, with D unresolved. Per germline, CDR1 MNHNS and CDR2 SASEGT. V shed 1 base and J shed 10 bases, with 14 bases lying between them. The CDR3 totals 15 residues. In DNA form, the CDR3 reads TGTGCCAGCAGTGAAGTTCGAGGGTTTGGATCACCCCTCCACTTT. This sequence encodes CASSEVRGFGSPLHF.

The chain has TRBV23-1 and TRBJ1-6; 10 nucleotides align to TRBD1. TRBV23-1 is identified as an open reading frame with a role that is uncertain. This CDR3 spans 13 amino acids. V lost 7 bases and J lost 10; bases outside the gene matches: 4. CDR3 DNA: TGCGCCAGCAAGGGGACAGGGGCATCACCCCTCCACTTT. Its translation: CASKGTGASPLHF.

This clone was found a few times. The chain employs TRBV28 and TRBJ1-5, with 8 bases matching TRBD1. The V segment lost 8 bases and the J segment 7 bases; nucleotides outside the gene matches: 10. This CDR3 is 14 amino acids long. CDR1 is MDHEN, CDR2 SYDVKM, per germline. The CDR3: CASARDRRGQPQHF. The CDR3 DNA reads TGTGCCAGCGCCCGGGACAGGCGGGGCCAGCCCCAGCATTTT. The variable domain in full, completed from reference TRBV28 and TRBJ1-5, reads DVKVTQSSRYLVKRTGEKVFLECVQDMDHENMFWYRQDPGLGLRLIYFSYDVKMKEKGDIPEGYSVSREKKERFSLILESASTNQTSMYLCASARDRRGQPQHFGDGTRLSIL.

This rearrangement joins TRBV5-1 to TRBJ2-2, with a possible D match to TRBD1 (5 bases). V was cut by 0 bases and J by 5 bases, with 11 bases left in between. The CDR3 length is 15 residues. The germline gives CDR1 SGHRS, CDR2 YFSETQ. The CDR3 loop reads CASSLGRALTGELFF. The DNA for the CDR3 is TGCGCCAGCAGCTTGGGCAGGGCGTTGACCGGGGAGCTGTTTTTT.

V gene TRBV6-5 combines with J gene TRBJ1-2; D remains unclear. Germline-derived CDR1 and CDR2 are MNHEY and SVGAGI. The CDR3 consists of 14 residues. Trimming shortened V by 2 bases and J by 6 bases, and 13 bases separated the two germline ends. The CDR3 region has the DNA TGTGCCAGCAGTTACATGAGAGGGATCAATGGCTACACCTTC. It encodes CASSYMRGINGYTF.

The gene calls are TRBV5-6 and TRBJ1-2; 10 bases agree with TRBD1. V was clipped by 4 bases and J by 10 bases; unmatched bases: 22. The germline V gene has CDR1 SGHDT and CDR2 YYEEEE. The CDR3 sequence is 18 residues long. CDR3 in amino acids: CASSPGWGQGILRRDYTF. As DNA, the CDR3 is TGTGCCAGCAGCCCAGGGTGGGGACAGGGGATCTTGAGAAGGGACTACACCTTC.

The rearrangement uses TRBV15 and TRBJ1-2; D is possibly TRBD1 (5 bases). The germline V and J ends were trimmed by 1 base and 4 bases, with 28 bases remaining between them. The CDR3 extends over 20 amino acids. Germline loops: CDR1 LNHNV, CDR2 YYDKDF (reference sequence). CDR3 coding DNA: TGTGCCACCAGCAGAGGGATGGGGGGGTGGCCGCAAAGATCGACCTATGGCTACACCTTC. Its translation is CATSRGMGGWPQRSTYGYTF.